This T cell receptor beta chain stems from a study of shared clonotypes between healthy human individuals (dated by TCRdb to 2020 to 2021). Regarding the study in general: A couple of women and three men aged 18 to 49 years were included in the cohort. Between about 0.8 and 8.9 billion PBMCs per donor were obtained by leukapheresis. To estimate repertoire size and how much clonotypes are shared between individuals, the study performed deep sequencing of blood TCR repertoires from five healthy adults. For each donor, three plates each were used for CD4 naive and CD4 memory, two plates were used for CD8 naive, and one plate was used for CD8 memory. To increase sequencing depth and limit assay-specific biases, different laboratories used diverse techniques to prepare libraries and sequence TCR repertoires.

Study-wide conclusions, independent of this receptor: When a few donors were compared, the shared fraction of clonotypes was roughly 5% for naive CD4, more than 3% for naive CD8, 2.3% for memory CD4, and under 0.5% for memory CD8. Pairwise subsampling led to the expectation that sequencing depth would affect the degree of clonotype sharing among donors. Larger estimated clonotype richness was generally found for naive subsets than for memory subsets. Even with the large sequencing depth, rarefaction of the sorted-subset datasets indicated that sequencing was incomplete. Higher generation probabilities were observed for clonotypes shared by all four sorted-subset donors than for non-shared clonotypes. Only blood was sampled, and tissue TCR repertoires likely differ from those in blood. Because the study included a small number of donors, the genetic and exposure-history diversity represented was limited.

From the germline V gene (reference sequence), CDR1 is PRHDT and CDR2 is FYEKMQ. The CDR3 runs 15 residues from the cysteine to the phenylalanine. The kept DNA is CDR3 alone, 45 bases in frame from the first base. V is cut by 7 bases and J by 9 bases, and the space between the germline ends is 19 bases. A remark on this clone: Its antigen is not yet known. No base qualities exist here, and no much larger clone lies one base off it.

For the CD8 naive samples, CD45RO-negative cells were positively selected for CCR7, yielding a CD45RA+CCR7+ population from which TemRA cells were excluded. Donors were healthy HIV-negative adults with no recently reported acute infections or vaccinations. Every donor was a Caucasian adult residing in Nashville, Tennessee, USA. After blood collection by leukapheresis, PBMCs were isolated using Ficoll-Histopaque density gradient centrifugation and then cryopreserved in the vapor phase of liquid nitrogen. Analytical flow cytometry was used to check the purity and quantity of every magnetically sorted T cell population. Genomic DNA was isolated from each sorted fraction and quantified by UV absorbance on a Nanodrop 2000c. Using the deep immunoSEQ assay, multiplex PCR amplified TCR CDR3 regions from genomic DNA. Genomic DNA extracted from each cell subset was distributed evenly over all wells of several immunoSEQ 96-well plates, and each plate served as one replicate. For sorted subsets, approximately 200 ng of genomic DNA, equivalent to 30,000 or so T cell genomes, went into each replicate PCR. Purified libraries were quantified with a Qubit 3.0 fluorometer, sized on a Bioanalyzer 2100, and re-quantified with the KAPA Library Quantification kit. Every immunoSEQ 96-well plate was sequenced on a separate single-read 150-cycle Illumina NextSeq 550 flow cell. Processing in the source paper ran as follows. Because the immunoSEQ output included only junctional sequences and no quality scores, the filtering could not be the same as the filtering used for full-length reads. To assign V/J genes and CDR3, sequences were annotated against IMGT germline references using PyIR, a Python wrapper for IgBLAST v1.9. Reads with weak V/J assignments (E-value above 1e-6), missing CDR3, stop codons, out-of-frame junctions, or ambiguous translated residues were removed. A V3J clonotype was defined by an identical inferred V gene, J gene, and CDR3 amino acid sequence. Percentage overlap between repertoires was computed as shared unique clonotypes divided by the size of the smaller repertoire. Repertoire richness was assessed with RTK rarefaction, the Chao1 estimator, and Recon v2.1 estimates of unobserved clonotypes. Generation probabilities for all TCRbeta clonotypes obtained by the gDNA method from a handful of donors were computed using OLGA. The table comes from immuneACCESS by way of TCRdb, which keeps in-frame sequences with V and J called. Part of the clones is missing from these tables; in studies checked, under half for an unresolved V gene and the rest for unknown reasons. Clonal size and the V and J genes are those of that table, whereas D and trimming came from the DNA. Recorded for this sample are around 2,000,000 clones; less than 95% of them occurred a single time. The ten largest clones add up to roughly 1% of the sample.

Sequenced: naive CD8+ T cells sorted from blood. The intended sense of this specimen's cell subset or site label: CD45RA+CCR7+. The rearranged chain carries TRBV13 and TRBJ1-6; D gene: possibly TRBD1, on 5 matching bases. The TCR was taken from a man between 18 and 35 years old in good health. The sequenced DNA is TGTGCCAGCACCAACACCACGGGGCGTGGTTCACCCCTCCACTTT. It encodes CASTNTTGRGSPLHF. This CDR3, with the reference TRBV13 and TRBJ1-6 proteins standing in past its ends, gives the full variable domain AAGVIQSPRHLIKEKRETATLKCYPIPRHDTVYWYQQGPGQDPQFLISFYEKMQSDKGSIPDRFSAQQFSDYHSELNMSSLELGDSALYFCASTNTTGRGSPLHFGNGTRLTVT.